The 17 T cell receptor beta chains given below trace back to one sample, sequenced in a study of molecular identifiers for immune sequencing clone quantification. In TCRdb, the PCR reads were re-called with MiXCR into one record per CDR3 protein. The sample records some 320,000 distinct CDR3 sequences, roughly a quarter being singletons. Source material: naive CD8+ T cells from blood, with Jurkat cell RNA spiked in. Subset meaning: FACS-sorted CD8+CD4-CCR7+CD45RA+ naive T cells. These TCRs come from a human donor in good health. Some libraries in this study had Jurkat cell RNA spiked in.

Many counts were recorded for this clonotype. The chain uses TRBV9 and TRBJ1-1, with D tentatively TRBD1 (5 bases). V was pared by 0 bases and J by 5 bases, with 14 bases between. The CDR3 length is 15 residues. CDR1 and CDR2 from the germline V gene are SGDLS and YYNGEE. The CDR3 loop reads CASSVDLSGRTEAFF. CDR3 nucleotides: TGTGCCAGCAGCGTAGATTTGTCAGGGAGGACTGAAGCTTTCTTT.

This clonotype has only a few counts. It may be a read error: a sequence one base away is much more abundant. The rearrangement links TRBV6-5 to TRBJ2-7; D not resolved. The CDR3 is made up of 14 amino acids. Germline CDR1 MNHEY, CDR2 SVGAGI. V was trimmed by 6 bases and J by 0 bases, leaving 12 bases between them. CDR3 sequence: CASRGRASSYEQYF. CDR3 nucleotides: TGTGCCAGCAGAGGCCGCGCGAGCTCCTACGAGCAGTACTTC.

This chain uses TRBV10-2 with TRBJ2-3, with D hard to call. The J call is uncertain, as TRBJ1-5 better fits the DNA end. The germline gives CDR1 WSHSY, CDR2 SAAADI. The CDR3 runs 15 residues. The CDR3: CASSESGGFTDTQHF. CDR3 bases: TGCGCCAGCAGTGAAAGTGGCGGATTCACAGATACGCAGCATTTT.

On this clonotype: One end of the junction does not line up with germline, which may come from a read error. The rearrangement joins TRBV7-7 to TRBJ2-3, with 8 bases matching TRBD2. The CDR3 runs to 14 residues. Germline loops: CDR1 SSHAT, CDR2 FNYEAQ (reference sequence). This CDR3 is CASSRLANTDTQYF. CDR3 DNA sequence: TGTGCTAGCAGCCGACTAGCGAACACAGATACGCAGTATTTT.

This clonotype was counted between two and nine times. The chain joins TRBV12-5 to TRBJ2-1, with TRBD2 identical over 7 bases. The V gene's germline CDR1 is LGHNT and CDR2 FRNRAP. This CDR3 has 14 amino acids. The J segment lost 6 bases and the V segment lost 6 bases, leaving 8 bases of the junction unmatched. DNA of the CDR3: TGTGCTAGTGGAAGCCGGGACTATCCCAATGAGCAGTTCTTC. Encoded protein: CASGSRDYPNEQFF.

This clonotype was recorded at least ten times. This chain uses TRBV7-9 with TRBJ1-2; maybe TRBD1 (6 bases). This CDR3 spans 13 amino acids. In germline, CDR1 is SEHNR, CDR2 FQNEAQ (reference sequence). V lost 3 bases and J 6 bases, leaving 11 bases between the germline ends. For the CDR3, the DNA is TGTGCCAGCAGCTTTGTCAGGGGCGATGGCTACACCTTC. As protein: CASSFVRGDGYTF.

This chain links TRBV6-5 with TRBJ1-6, with D possibly TRBD1 on 5 matching bases. Germline CDR1 reads MNHEY; CDR2 reads SVGAGI. Between the trimmed V and J ends, which lost 7 bases and 7 bases, there was a span of 14 bases. CDR3 length equals 14 residues. This chain's CDR3 is CASNLRQTNSPLHF. In nucleotides, the CDR3 is TGTGCCAGCAACCTTCGACAGACCAATTCACCCCTCCACTTT.

This clonotype was recorded at least ten times. The chain links TRBV20-1 to TRBJ2-7, with 7 bases identical to TRBD2. The germline V gene has CDR1 DFQATT and CDR2 SNEGSKA (reference sequence). V was pared by 8 bases and J by 3 bases, with 16 bases of the junction left unmatched. There are 15 residues in the CDR3. CDR3 loop: CSSGRGLGSFYEQYF. For the CDR3, the DNA is TGCAGTTCAGGGAGGGGACTGGGATCGTTCTACGAGCAGTACTTC.

As concerns this clonotype: One end of the junction is discordant with germline, which a read error may explain. V and J are TRBV29-1 and TRBJ2-5; weak D call: TRBD2 (7 bases). CDR1 and CDR2 (germline): SQVTM, ANQGSEA. There are 12 residues in the CDR3. In nucleotides, the CDR3 is TGCAGCCTAGGCGGGGGCCAAGAGACCCTGTACTTC. This codes for CSLGGGQETLYF.

This clonotype was detected a few times. The V and J genes are TRBV25-1 and TRBJ1-3; TRBD1 agrees at 9 bases. The CDR3 totals 17 residues. J was trimmed by 0 bases and V by 5 bases; bases with no gene match: 8. Per germline, CDR1 MGHDK and CDR2 SYGVNS. CDR3 region: CASSPTGGLYSGNTIYF. CDR3 DNA sequence: TGTGCCAGCAGTCCAACAGGGGGCTTGTACTCTGGAAACACCATATATTTT.

This clonotype was recorded only once. The V call is TRBV10-3, the J call TRBJ2-1; TRBD2 agrees at 9 bases. The CDR3 is 18 amino acids. V trimming: 0 bases; J trimming: 0 bases; junction bases outside the gene matches: 6. The germline V gene encodes CDR1 ENHRY and CDR2 SYGVKD. This CDR3 reads CAISESIQTSGSYNEQFF. CDR3 in DNA: TGTGCCATCAGTGAGTCAATCCAGACTAGCGGCTCCTACAATGAGCAGTTCTTC.

V and J are TRBV29-1 and TRBJ1-2; weak D call: TRBD1 (5 bases). Germline CDR1 reads SQVTM; CDR2 reads ANQGSEA. Between the trimmed V and J ends, which lost 0 bases and 4 bases, there was a span of 15 bases. The CDR3 is 15 amino acids. In nucleotides, the CDR3 is TGCAGCGTTGAAGAGGACAAGTTTCCCCCCTATGGCTACACCTTC. Encoded protein: CSVEEDKFPPYGYTF. Together with reference TRBV29-1 and TRBJ1-2, the CDR3 gives the full variable domain: SAVISQKPSRDICQRGTSLTIQCQVDSQVTMMFWYRQQPGQSLTLIATANQGSEATYESGFVIDKFPISRPNLTFSTLTVSNMSPEDSSIYLCSVEEDKFPPYGYTFGSGTRLTVV.

This clonotype was counted between two and nine times. The rearrangement joins TRBV10-1 to TRBJ2-7; the D gene is possibly TRBD2 (5 bases). Germline values: CDR1 WNHNN, CDR2 SYGVQD (reference sequence). This CDR3 has 13 residues. The V end was cut by 0 bases, the J end by 6 bases, with 9 bases between. CDR3 nucleotides: TGCGCCAGCAGTGAGTCAACCCGGGGCGAGCAGTACTTC. It is translated as CASSESTRGEQYF.

As regards this clonotype: Given a much more abundant clone one base away, this may be a read error. The V gene is TRBV4-3, the J gene TRBJ1-2; D gene uncertain. Per the germline V gene, CDR1 is LGHNA and CDR2 is YSLEER. This CDR3 has 15 residues. CDR3 region: CASSQEITANFGYTF. The CDR3 DNA reads TGCGCCAGCAGCCAAGAGATAACAGCCAACTTTGGCTACACCTTC.

This clonotype was counted ten times or more. The V gene is TRBV12-3 or TRBV12-4, the J gene TRBJ1-1; unclear D gene. Between the trimmed V and J ends, which lost 2 bases and 5 bases, there was a span of 15 bases. The CDR3 is 15 amino acids. The CDR3 sequence: CASSLSEGGGTEAFF. DNA of the CDR3: TGTGCCAGCAGTTTATCTGAGGGAGGAGGAACTGAAGCTTTCTTT.

This clonotype occurred a few times. This rearrangement joins TRBV7-9 to TRBJ2-5, with D perhaps matching TRBD1 or TRBD2 (6 bases each). In germline, CDR1 is SEHNR, CDR2 FQNEAQ (reference sequence). V was trimmed by 7 bases and J by 9 bases, leaving 15 bases between them. The CDR3 has 12 amino acids. CDR3 in amino acids: CASTPLEGAQYF. CDR3 nucleotides: TGTGCCAGCACCCCATTGGAGGGGGCCCAGTACTTC.

Ten or more counts support this clonotype. This chain connects TRBV7-2 to TRBJ1-5; D unclear. CDR1 and CDR2 (germline): SGHTA, FQGNSA. The CDR3 has 16 amino acids. The V end was cut by 4 bases, the J end by 0 bases, with 13 bases between. The CDR3 spells CASSSVASDSNQPQHF. In DNA, the CDR3 is TGTGCCAGCAGCTCCGTTGCATCAGATAGCAATCAGCCCCAGCATTTT.